What follows are 9 T cell receptor beta chains derived from one specimen sequenced in a study of CD8+ T cells in alopecia areata. TCR sequencing used cDNA made by reverse transcription of extracted RNA. Some clones are missing from TCRdb's copy, which holds only in-frame ones; the method was immunoSEQ multiplex PCR. Altogether about 130,000 clones are present, approximately 58% being singletons, with the ten largest covering 3.5% to 5.5%. Material: CD4+ T cells sorted from blood, obtained at week 0. The origin of the receptors is a human donor with alopecia areata.

This chain connects TRBV18 to TRBJ1-2; 9 bases are a match to TRBD1. Trimming at V came to 6 bases and at J to 4 bases, leaving 6 bases not matched to a gene. Germline loops: CDR1 KGHSH, CDR2 LQKENI. The CDR3 is made up of 14 amino acids. The chain's CDR3 is CASSWDRASYGYTF. CDR3 sequence (DNA): TGTGCCAGCTCCTGGGACAGGGCCTCCTATGGCTACACCTTC.

The rearrangement uses TRBV4-3 and TRBJ2-7; TRBD1 matches 8 bases. Germline V CDR1 and CDR2: LGHNA, YSLEER. The V gene end was trimmed by 2 bases and the J gene end by 4 bases; junction bases not matched to a gene: 7. This CDR3 has 15 residues. This CDR3 is CASSQKPRGPYEQYF. The CDR3 nucleotides read TGCGCCAGCAGCCAAAAGCCCAGGGGGCCGTACGAGCAGTACTTC.

The genes are TRBV7-2 and TRBJ2-3; no firm D call. Per germline, CDR1 SGHTA and CDR2 FQGNSA. This CDR3 is 14 amino acids long. V lost 2 bases to trimming and J lost 2 bases, with 8 bases between them. The CDR3 loop reads CASSLRPNTDTQYF. The CDR3 DNA is TGTGCCAGCAGCTTACGTCCCAACACAGATACGCAGTATTTT.

The chain recombines TRBV5-4 with TRBJ2-2, with D possibly matching TRBD1 (6 bases). The germline V gene encodes CDR1 SGHNT and CDR2 YYREEE (reference sequence). CDR3 length: 15 amino acids. The germline V and J ends were trimmed by 0 bases and 6 bases, with 12 bases remaining between them. The CDR3 loop is CASSLALGAAGELFF. In nucleotides, the CDR3 is TGTGCCAGCAGCTTGGCGCTGGGGGCGGCCGGGGAGCTGTTTTTT.

This clone showed up just once. The chain recombines TRBV19 with TRBJ2-5; 8 nucleotides align to TRBD2. The CDR3 loop spans 15 amino acids. J lost 6 bases, V lost 5 bases, and 11 bases had no gene match. The germline gives CDR1 LNHDA, CDR2 SQIVND (reference sequence). In DNA form, the CDR3 reads TGTGCCAGTAGTGAAGCGGGAGCGCCTTGGAAGACCCAGTACTTC. Translation gives CASSEAGAPWKTQYF.

The chain recombines TRBV5-4 with TRBJ1-2; 8 nucleotides match TRBD1. The CDR3 length is 14 residues. Germline V CDR1 and CDR2: SGHNT, YYREEE (reference sequence). V shed 3 bases, J shed 4 bases, and the junction held 5 bases outside the gene matches. The CDR3 DNA is TGTGCCAGCAGCTCCGGACAGGGATTCTATGGCTACACCTTC. Protein: CASSSGQGFYGYTF.

This clone was detected a few times. The chain carries TRBV27 and TRBJ2-7; D remains unclear. The CDR3 spans 14 residues. CDR1 and CDR2 (germline): MNHEY, SMNVEV (reference sequence). The V end was cut by 3 bases, the J end by 2 bases, with 11 bases between. The CDR3 loop is CASSFLDTAYEQYF. CDR3 bases: TGTGCCAGCAGTTTCCTAGACACCGCCTACGAGCAGTACTTC.

A few counts support this clone. The CDR3 protein is CAWTNRNEQYF. For the CDR3, the DNA is TGTGCCTGGACCAATCGGAACGAGCAGTACTTC. The V and J genes are TRBV30 and TRBJ2-7; D unresolved. The CDR3 covers 11 residues. CDR1 and CDR2 from the germline V gene are GTSNPN and SVGIG (reference sequence). V lost 4 bases to trimming and J lost 5 bases, with 9 bases between them.

This clone was found once. The V gene is TRBV29-1, the J gene TRBJ1-2, with TRBD1 matching 7 bases. The germline V gene encodes CDR1 SQVTM and CDR2 ANQGSEA. V gave up 5 bases and J gave up 8 bases; unmatched junction bases: 8. The CDR3 runs to 12 residues. In nucleotides, the CDR3 is TGCAGCGTTACCGGGACAGTAGGAGGCTACACCTTC. This codes for CSVTGTVGGYTF.